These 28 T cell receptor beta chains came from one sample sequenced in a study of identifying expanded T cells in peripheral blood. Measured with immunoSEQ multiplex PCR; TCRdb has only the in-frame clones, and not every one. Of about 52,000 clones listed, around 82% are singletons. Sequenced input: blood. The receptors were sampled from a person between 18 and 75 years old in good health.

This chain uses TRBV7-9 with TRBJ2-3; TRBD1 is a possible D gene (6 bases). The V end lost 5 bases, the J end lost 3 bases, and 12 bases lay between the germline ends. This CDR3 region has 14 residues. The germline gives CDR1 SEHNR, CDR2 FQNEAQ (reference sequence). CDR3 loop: CASSQRTATDTQYF. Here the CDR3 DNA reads TGTGCCAGCAGCCAACGGACAGCGACAGATACGCAGTATTTT.

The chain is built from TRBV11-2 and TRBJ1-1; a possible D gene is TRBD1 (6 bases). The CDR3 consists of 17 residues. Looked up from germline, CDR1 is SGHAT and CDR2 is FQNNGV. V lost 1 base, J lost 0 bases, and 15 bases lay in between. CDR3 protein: CASSLVRTVLMNTEAFF. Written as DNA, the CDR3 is TGTGCCAGCAGCTTAGTAAGGACAGTTCTCATGAACACTGAAGCTTTCTTT.

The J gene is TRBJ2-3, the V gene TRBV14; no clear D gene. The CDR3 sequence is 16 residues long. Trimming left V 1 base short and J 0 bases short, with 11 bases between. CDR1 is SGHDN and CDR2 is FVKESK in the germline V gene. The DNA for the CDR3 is TGTGCCAGCAGCCAAGGCGCGCGGCTTAGCACAGATACGCAGTATTTT. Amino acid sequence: CASSQGARLSTDTQYF. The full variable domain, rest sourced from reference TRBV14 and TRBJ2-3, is EAGVTQFPSHSVIEKGQTVTLRCDPISGHDNLYWYRRVMGKEIKFLLHFVKESKQDESGMPNNRFLAERTGGTYSTLKVQPAELEDSGVYFCASSQGARLSTDTQYFGPGTRLTVL.

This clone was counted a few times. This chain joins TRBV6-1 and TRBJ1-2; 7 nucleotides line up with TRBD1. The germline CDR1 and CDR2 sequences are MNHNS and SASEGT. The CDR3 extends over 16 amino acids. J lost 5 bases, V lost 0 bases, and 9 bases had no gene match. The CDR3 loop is CASSEARVRGGYGYTF. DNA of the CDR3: TGTGCCAGCAGTGAAGCGCGGGTCAGGGGGGGGTATGGCTACACCTTC.

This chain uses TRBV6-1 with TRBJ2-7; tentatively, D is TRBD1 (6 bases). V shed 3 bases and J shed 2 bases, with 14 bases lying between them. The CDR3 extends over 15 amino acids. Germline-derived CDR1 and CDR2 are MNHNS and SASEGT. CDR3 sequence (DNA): TGTGCCAGCAGTGACTCAGGGGCCCTTACCTACGAGCAGTACGTC. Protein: CASSDSGALTYEQYV.

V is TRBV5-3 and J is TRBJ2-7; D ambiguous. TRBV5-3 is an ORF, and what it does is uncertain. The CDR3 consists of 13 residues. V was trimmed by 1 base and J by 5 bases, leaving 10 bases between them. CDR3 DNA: TGTGCCAGAAGCTTGATGGGTCTGCACGAGCAGTACTTC. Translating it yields CARSLMGLHEQYF.

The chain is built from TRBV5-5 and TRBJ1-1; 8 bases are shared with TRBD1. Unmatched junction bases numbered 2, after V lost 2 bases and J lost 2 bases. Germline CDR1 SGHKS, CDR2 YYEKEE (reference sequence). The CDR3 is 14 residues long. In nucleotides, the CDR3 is TGTGCCAGCAGCTTCGGACAGGGAAACACTGAAGCTTTCTTT. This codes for CASSFGQGNTEAFF.

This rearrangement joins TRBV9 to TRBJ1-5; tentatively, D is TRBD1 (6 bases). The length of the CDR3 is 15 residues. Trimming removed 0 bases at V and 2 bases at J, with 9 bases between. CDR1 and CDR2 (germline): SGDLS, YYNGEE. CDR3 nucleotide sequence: TGTGCCAGCAGCGTAGACGGGGGCGGCAATCAGCCCCAGCATTTT. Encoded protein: CASSVDGGGNQPQHF.

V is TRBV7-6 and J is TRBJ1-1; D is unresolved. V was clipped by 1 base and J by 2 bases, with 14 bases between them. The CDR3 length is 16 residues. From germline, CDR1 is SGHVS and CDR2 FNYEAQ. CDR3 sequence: CASSLVLAMTNTEAFF. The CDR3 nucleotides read TGTGCCAGCAGCTTAGTATTGGCTATGACCAACACTGAAGCTTTCTTT.

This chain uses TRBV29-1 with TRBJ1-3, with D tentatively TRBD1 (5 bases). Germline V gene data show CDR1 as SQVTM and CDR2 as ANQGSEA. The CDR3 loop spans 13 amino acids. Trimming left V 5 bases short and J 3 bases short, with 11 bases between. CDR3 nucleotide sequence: TGCAGCGTTAGCGGCAGGGTTGGAAACACCATATATTTT. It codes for CSVSGRVGNTIYF.

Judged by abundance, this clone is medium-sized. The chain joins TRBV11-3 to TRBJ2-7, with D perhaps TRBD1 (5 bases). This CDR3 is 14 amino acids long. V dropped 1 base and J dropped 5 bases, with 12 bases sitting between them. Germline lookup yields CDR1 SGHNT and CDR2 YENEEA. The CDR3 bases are TGTGCCAGCAGCTTAGGTGGCAGGGTGCACGAGCAGTACGTC. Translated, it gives CASSLGGRVHEQYV.

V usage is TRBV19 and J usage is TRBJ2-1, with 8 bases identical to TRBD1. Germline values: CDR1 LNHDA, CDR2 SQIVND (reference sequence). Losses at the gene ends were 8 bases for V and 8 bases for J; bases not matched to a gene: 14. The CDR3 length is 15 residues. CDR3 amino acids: CASRRGTGPGDEQFF. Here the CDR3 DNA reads TGTGCCAGTCGTAGGGGGACAGGTCCCGGGGATGAGCAGTTCTTC. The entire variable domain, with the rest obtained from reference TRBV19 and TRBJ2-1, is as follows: DGGITQSPKYLFRKEGQNVTLSCEQNLNHDAMYWYRQDPGQGLRLIYYSQIVNDFQKGDIAEGYSVSREKKESFPLTVTSAQKNPTAFYLCASRRGTGPGDEQFFGPGTRLTVL.

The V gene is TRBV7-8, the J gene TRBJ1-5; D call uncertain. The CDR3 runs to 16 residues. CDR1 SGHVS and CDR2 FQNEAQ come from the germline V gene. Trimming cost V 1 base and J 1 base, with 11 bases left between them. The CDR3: CASSLGGYQSNQPQHF. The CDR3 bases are TGTGCCAGCAGCTTAGGAGGGTATCAGAGCAATCAGCCCCAGCATTTT. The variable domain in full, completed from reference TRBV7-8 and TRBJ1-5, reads GAGVSQSPRYKVAKRGQDVALRCDPISGHVSLFWYQQALGQGPEFLTYFQNEAQLDKSGLPSDRFFAERPEGSVSTLKIQRTQQEDSAVYLCASSLGGYQSNQPQHFGDGTRLSIL.

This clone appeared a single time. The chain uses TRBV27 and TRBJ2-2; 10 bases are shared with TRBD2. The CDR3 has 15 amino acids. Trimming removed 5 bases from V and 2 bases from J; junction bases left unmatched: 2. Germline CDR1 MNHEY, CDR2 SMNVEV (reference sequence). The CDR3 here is CASSLAGANTGELFF. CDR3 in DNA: TGTGCCAGCAGTCTAGCGGGGGCCAACACCGGGGAGCTGTTTTTT.

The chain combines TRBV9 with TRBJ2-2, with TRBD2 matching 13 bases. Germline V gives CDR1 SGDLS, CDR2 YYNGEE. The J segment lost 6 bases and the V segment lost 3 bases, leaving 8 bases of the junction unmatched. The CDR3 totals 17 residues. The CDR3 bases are TGTGCCAGCAGCGCAGAAGGCACTAGCGGGAGGGCCGGGGAGCTGTTTTTT. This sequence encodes CASSAEGTSGRAGELFF.

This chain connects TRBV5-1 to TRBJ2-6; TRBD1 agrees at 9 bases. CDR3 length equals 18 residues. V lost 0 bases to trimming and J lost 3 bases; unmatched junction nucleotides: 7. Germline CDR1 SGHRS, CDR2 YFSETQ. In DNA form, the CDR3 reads TGCGCCAGCAGCTTGGTACGGGACAGGGTCTTTGGGGCCAACGTCCTGACTTTC. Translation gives CASSLVRDRVFGANVLTF.

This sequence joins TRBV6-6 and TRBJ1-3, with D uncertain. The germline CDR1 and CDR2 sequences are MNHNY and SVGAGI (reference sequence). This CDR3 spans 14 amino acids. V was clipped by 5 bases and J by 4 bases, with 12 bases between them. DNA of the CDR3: TGTGCCAGCAGTGCCGTGGGCGCCGGAAACACCATATATTTT. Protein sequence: CASSAVGAGNTIYF.

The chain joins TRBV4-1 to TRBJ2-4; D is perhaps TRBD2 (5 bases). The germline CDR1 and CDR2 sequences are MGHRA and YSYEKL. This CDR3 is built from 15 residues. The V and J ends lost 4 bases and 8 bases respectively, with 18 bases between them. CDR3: CASSRGTDGEYIQYF. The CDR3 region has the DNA TGCGCCAGCAGCCGAGGAACCGACGGGGAATACATTCAGTACTTC.

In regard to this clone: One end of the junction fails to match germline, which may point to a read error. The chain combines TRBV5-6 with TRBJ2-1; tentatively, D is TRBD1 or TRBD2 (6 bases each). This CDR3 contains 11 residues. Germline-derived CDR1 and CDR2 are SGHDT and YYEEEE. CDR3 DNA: TGTGCCAGCAGCCTGGGGGGCTTGGGGCTCTTC. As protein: CASSLGGLGLF.

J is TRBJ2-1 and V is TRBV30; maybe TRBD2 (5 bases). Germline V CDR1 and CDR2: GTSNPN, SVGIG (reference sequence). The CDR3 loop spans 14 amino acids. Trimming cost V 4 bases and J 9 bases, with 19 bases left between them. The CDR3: CAWNPSGSVFEQFF. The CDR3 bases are TGTGCCTGGAATCCAAGCGGTAGTGTGTTTGAGCAGTTCTTC. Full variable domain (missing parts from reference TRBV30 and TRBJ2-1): SQTIHQWPATLVQPVGSPLSLECTVEGTSNPNLYWYRQAAGRGLQLLFYSVGIGQISSEVPQNLSASRPQDRQFILSSKKLLLSDSGFYLCAWNPSGSVFEQFFGPGTRLTVL.

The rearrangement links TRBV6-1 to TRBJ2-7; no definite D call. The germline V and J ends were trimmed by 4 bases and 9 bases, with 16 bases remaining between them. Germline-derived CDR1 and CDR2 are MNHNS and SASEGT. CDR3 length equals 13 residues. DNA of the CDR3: TGTGCCAGCAGTGCAACACTGAATTCAGCGCAGTACGTC. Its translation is CASSATLNSAQYV.

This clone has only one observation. DNA of the CDR3: TGCGCCAGCAGCTCTACCGGGGGTGGTACCACCGGGGAGCTGTTTTTT. Protein product: CASSSTGGGTTGELFF. The rearrangement joins TRBV5-1 to TRBJ2-2; a possible D gene is TRBD2 (6 bases). Trimming cost V 3 bases and J 4 bases, with 16 bases left between them. Per the germline V gene, CDR1 is SGHRS and CDR2 is YFSETQ. This CDR3 is built from 16 residues.

CDR3: CASSLAGTGTYGYTF. CDR3 DNA: TGTGCCAGCAGTTTGGCCGGGACAGGGACCTATGGCTACACCTTC. J is TRBJ1-2 and V is TRBV28; 9 bases are shared with TRBD1. The V segment lost 3 bases and the J segment 4 bases; nucleotides outside the gene matches: 6. This CDR3 is 15 amino acids long. Germline V lookup: CDR1 MDHEN, CDR2 SYDVKM.

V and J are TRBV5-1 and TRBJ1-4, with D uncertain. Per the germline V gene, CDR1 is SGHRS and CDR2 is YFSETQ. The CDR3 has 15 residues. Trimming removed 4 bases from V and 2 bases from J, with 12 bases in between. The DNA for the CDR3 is TGCGCCAGCAGCGCCTCTGTGGGGACTAATGAAAAACTGTTTTTT. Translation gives CASSASVGTNEKLFF.

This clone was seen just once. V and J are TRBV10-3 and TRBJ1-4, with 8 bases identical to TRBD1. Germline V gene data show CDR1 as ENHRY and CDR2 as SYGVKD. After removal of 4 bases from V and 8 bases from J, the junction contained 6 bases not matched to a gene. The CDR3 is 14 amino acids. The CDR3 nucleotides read TGTGCCATCAGTGCTGGACAGGGCAGAGAAAAACTGTTTTTT. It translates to CAISAGQGREKLFF.

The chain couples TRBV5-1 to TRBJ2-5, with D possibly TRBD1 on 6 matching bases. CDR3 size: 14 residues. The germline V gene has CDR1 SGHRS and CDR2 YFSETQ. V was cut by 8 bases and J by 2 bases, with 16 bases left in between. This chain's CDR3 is CASSPRDTQETQYF. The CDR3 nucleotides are TGCGCCAGTTCTCCACGGGACACACAAGAGACCCAGTACTTC. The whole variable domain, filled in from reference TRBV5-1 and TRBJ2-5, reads KAGVTQTPRYLIKTRGQQVTLSCSPISGHRSVSWYQQTPGQGLQFLFEYFSETQRNKGNFPGRFSGRQFSNSRSEMNVSTLELGDSALYLCASSPRDTQETQYFGPGTRLLVL.

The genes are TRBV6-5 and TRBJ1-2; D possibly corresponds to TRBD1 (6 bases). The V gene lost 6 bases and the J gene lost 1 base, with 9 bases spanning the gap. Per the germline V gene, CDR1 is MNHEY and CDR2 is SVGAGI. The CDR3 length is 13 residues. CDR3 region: CASRDSSNYGYTF. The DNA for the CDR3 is TGTGCCAGCAGGGACAGTAGTAACTATGGCTACACCTTC.

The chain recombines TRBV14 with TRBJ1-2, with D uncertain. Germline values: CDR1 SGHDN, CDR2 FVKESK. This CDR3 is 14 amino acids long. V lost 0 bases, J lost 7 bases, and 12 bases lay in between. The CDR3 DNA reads TGTGCCAGCAGCCAAGACGCTGGTCGAGCTGGCTACACCTTC. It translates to CASSQDAGRAGYTF. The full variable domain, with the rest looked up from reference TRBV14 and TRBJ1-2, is EAGVTQFPSHSVIEKGQTVTLRCDPISGHDNLYWYRRVMGKEIKFLLHFVKESKQDESGMPNNRFLAERTGGTYSTLKVQPAELEDSGVYFCASSQDAGRAGYTFGSGTRLTVV.